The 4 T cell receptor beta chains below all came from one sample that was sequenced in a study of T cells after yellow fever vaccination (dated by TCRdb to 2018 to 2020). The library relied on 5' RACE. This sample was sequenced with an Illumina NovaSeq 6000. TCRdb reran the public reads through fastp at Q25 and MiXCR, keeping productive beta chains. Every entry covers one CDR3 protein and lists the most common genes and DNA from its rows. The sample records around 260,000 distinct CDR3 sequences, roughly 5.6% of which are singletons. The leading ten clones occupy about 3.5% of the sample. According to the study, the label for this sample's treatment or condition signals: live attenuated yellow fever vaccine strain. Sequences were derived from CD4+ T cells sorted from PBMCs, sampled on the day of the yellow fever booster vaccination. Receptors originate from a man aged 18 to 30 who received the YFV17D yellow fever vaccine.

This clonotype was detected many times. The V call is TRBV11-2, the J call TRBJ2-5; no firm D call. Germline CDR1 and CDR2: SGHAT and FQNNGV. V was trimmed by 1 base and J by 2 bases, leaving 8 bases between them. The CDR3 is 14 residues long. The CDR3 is CASSLGLSQETQYF. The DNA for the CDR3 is TGTGCCAGCAGCTTAGGCCTGTCGCAAGAGACCCAGTACTTC.

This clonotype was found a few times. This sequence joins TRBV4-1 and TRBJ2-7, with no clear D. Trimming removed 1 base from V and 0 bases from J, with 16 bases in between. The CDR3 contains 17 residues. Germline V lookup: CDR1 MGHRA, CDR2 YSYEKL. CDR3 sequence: CASSQGRIGIISYEQYF. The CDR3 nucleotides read TGCGCCAGCAGCCAAGGACGGATAGGGATAATCTCCTACGAGCAGTACTTC.

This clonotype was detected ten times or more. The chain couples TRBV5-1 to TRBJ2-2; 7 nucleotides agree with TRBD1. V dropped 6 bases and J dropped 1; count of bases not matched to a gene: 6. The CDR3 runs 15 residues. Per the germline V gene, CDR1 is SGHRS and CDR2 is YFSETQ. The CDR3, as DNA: TGCGCCAGCACCGACAGGGCGGGGAACACCGGGGAGCTGTTTTTT. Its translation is CASTDRAGNTGELFF. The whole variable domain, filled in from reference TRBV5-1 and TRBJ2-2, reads KAGVTQTPRYLIKTRGQQVTLSCSPISGHRSVSWYQQTPGQGLQFLFEYFSETQRNKGNFPGRFSGRQFSNSRSEMNVSTLELGDSALYLCASTDRAGNTGELFFGEGSRLTVL.

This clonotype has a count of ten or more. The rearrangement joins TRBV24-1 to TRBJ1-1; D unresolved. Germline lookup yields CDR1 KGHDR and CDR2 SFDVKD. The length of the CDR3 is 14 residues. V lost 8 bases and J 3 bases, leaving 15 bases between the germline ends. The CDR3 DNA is TGTGCCACCACCGGCTGTGCGGTAGACACTGAAGCTTTCTTT. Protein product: CATTGCAVDTEAFF.